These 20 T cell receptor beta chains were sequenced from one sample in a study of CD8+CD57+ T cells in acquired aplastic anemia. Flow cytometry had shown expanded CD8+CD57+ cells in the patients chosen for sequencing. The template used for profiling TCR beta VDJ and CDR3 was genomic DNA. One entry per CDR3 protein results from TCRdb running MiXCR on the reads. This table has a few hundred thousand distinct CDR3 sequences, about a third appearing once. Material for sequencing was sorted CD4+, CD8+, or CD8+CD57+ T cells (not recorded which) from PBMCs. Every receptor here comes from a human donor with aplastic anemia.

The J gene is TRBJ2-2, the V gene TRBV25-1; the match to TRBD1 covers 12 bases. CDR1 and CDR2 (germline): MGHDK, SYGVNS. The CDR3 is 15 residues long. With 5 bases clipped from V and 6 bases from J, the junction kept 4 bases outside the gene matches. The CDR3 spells CASSRGTGGSGELFF. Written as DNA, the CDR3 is TGTGCCAGCAGTCGGGGGACAGGGGGCTCCGGGGAGCTGTTTTTT.

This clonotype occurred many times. The CDR3 loop reads CSVPVGTATSIQYF. For the CDR3, the DNA is TGCAGCGTGCCTGTCGGGACAGCCACGAGCATTCAGTACTTC. The chain has TRBV29-1 and TRBJ2-4, with 7 bases matching TRBD1. V lost 6 bases and J lost 9; bases outside the gene matches: 14. Germline CDR1 and CDR2: SQVTM and ANQGSEA. This CDR3 is built from 14 residues.

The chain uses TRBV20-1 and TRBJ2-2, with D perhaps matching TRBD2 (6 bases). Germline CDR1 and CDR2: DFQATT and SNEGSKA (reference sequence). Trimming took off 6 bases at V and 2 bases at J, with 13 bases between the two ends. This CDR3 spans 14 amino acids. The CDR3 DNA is TGCAGTGCGGAAACTAGCTTAAACACCGGGGAGCTGTTTTTT. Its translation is CSAETSLNTGELFF.

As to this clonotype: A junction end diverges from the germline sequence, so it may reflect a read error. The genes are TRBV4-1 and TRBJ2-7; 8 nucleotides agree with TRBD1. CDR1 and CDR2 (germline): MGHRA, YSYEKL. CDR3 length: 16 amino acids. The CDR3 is CASSQDSGGPSYEQYF. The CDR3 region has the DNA TGTGCCAGCAGCCAAGACTCAGGGGGCCCGAGCTACGAGCAGTACTTC.

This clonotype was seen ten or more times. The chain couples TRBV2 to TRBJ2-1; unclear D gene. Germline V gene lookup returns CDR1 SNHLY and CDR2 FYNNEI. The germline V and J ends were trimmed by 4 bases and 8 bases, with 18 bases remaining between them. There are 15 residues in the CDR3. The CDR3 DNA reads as TGTGCCAGCAGTGTTTTGGGTCCCCCGAGCCATGAGCAGTTCTTC. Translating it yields CASSVLGPPSHEQFF.

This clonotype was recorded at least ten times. The CDR3 protein is CASSQGSGNTIYF. In DNA, the CDR3 is TGTGCCAGCAGCCAGGGGTCTGGAAACACCATATATTTT. This chain connects TRBV7-9 to TRBJ1-3; D perhaps matches TRBD1 (6 bases). Germline V CDR1 and CDR2: SEHNR, FQNEAQ (reference sequence). Trimming stripped 5 bases from V and 1 base from J, with 6 bases between. CDR3 length: 13 residues.

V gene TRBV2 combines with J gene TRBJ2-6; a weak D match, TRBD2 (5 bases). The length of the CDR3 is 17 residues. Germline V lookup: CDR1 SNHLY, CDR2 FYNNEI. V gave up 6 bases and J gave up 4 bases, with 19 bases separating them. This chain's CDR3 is CASRPPARSGGANVLTF. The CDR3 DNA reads TGTGCCAGCAGACCCCCAGCGAGGTCGGGAGGGGCCAACGTCCTGACTTTC.

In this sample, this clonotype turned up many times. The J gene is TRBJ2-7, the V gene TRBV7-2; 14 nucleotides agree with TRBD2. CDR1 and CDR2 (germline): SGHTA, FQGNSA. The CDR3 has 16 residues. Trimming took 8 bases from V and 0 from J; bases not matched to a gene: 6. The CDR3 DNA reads TGTGCCAGCCTGGGACTAGCGGGAGTGTCCTCCTACGAGCAGTACTTC. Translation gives CASLGLAGVSSYEQYF.

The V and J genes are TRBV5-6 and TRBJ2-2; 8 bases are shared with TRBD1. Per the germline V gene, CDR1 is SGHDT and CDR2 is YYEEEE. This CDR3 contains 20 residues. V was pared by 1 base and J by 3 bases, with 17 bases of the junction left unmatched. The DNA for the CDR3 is TGTGCCAGCAGCTTGAGCCAGGGGGCGCTTTACAATTCGGACACCGGGGAGCTGTTTTTT. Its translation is CASSLSQGALYNSDTGELFF.

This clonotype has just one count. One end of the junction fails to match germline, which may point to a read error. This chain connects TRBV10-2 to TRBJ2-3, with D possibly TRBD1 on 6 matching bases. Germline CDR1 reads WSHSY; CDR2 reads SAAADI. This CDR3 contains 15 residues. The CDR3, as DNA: TGTGCCAGCTCCTTTAATACCTACAGGGCTGATACGCAGTATTTT. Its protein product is CASSFNTYRADTQYF.

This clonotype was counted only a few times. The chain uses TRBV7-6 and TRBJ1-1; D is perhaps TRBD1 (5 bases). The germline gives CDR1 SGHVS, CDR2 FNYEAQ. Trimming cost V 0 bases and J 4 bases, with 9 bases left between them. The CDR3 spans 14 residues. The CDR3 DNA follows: TGTGCCAGCAGCTTAGCGATGGGGCTCACTGAAGCTTTCTTT. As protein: CASSLAMGLTEAFF.

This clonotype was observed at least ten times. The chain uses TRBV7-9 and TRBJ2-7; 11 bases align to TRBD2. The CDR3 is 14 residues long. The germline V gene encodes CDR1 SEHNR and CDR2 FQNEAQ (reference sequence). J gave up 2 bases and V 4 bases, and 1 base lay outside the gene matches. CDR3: CASSSGLAAYEQYF. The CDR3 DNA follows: TGTGCCAGCAGCTCGGGACTAGCGGCCTACGAGCAGTACTTC.

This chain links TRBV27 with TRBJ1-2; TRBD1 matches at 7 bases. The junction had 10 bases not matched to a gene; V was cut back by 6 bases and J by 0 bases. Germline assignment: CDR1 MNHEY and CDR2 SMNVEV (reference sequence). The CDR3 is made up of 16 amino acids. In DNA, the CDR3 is TGTGCCAGCAGGAAAAGGCCGACAGGGTCTAACTATGGCTACACCTTC. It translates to CASRKRPTGSNYGYTF.

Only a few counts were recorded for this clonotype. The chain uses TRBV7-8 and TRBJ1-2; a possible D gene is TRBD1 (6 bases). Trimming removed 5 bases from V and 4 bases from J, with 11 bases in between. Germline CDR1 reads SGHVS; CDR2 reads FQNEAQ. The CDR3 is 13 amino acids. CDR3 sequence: CASSDRLTYGYTF. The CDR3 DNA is TGTGCCAGCAGCGACAGGCTGACCTATGGCTACACCTTC.

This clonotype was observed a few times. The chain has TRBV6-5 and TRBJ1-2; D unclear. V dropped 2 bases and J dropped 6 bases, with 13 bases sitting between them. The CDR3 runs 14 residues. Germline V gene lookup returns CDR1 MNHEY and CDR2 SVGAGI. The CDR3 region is CASSYQRGEHGYTF. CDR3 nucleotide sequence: TGTGCCAGCAGTTACCAGCGCGGAGAGCATGGCTACACCTTC.

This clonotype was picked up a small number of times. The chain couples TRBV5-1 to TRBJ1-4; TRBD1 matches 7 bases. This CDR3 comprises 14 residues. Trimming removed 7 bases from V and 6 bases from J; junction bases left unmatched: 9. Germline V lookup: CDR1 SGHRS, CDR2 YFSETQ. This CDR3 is CASGTGQRDEKLFF. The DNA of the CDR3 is TGCGCCAGCGGGACGGGACAGAGGGATGAAAAACTGTTTTTT.

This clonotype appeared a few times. The chain's CDR3 is CASSVWDREDQPQHF. Written as DNA, the CDR3 is TGTGCCAGCAGTGTTTGGGACAGGGAAGATCAGCCCCAGCATTTT. This rearrangement joins TRBV2 to TRBJ1-5, with 9 bases matching TRBD1. This CDR3 spans 15 amino acids. V shed 4 bases and J 5 bases; nucleotides not matched to a gene: 6. Per germline, CDR1 SNHLY and CDR2 FYNNEI.

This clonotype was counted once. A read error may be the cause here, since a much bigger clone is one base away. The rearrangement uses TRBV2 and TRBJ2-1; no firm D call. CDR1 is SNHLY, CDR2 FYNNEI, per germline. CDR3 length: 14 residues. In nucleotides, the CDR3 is TGTGCCAGCACCTCCCAGCCGAACTACGATGAGCAGTTCTTC. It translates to CASTSQPNYDEQFF.

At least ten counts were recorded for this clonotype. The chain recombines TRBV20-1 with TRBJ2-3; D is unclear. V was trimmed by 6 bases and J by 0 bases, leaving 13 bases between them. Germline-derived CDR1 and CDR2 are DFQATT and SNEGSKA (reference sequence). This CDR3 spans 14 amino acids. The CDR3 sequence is CSAESQPSTDTQYF. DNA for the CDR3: TGCAGTGCAGAGAGCCAACCTAGCACAGATACGCAGTATTTT.

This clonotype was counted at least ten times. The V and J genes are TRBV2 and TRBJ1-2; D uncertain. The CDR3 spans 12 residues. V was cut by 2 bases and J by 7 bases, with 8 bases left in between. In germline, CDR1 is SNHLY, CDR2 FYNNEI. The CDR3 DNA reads TGTGCCAGCAGTGAATTGGGTTTTGGCTACACCTTC. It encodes CASSELGFGYTF.